The clone carrying this T cell receptor beta chain was seen once. Its specificity is unknown. The repertoire was sequenced with immunoSEQ multiplex PCR; TCRdb's copy has only in-frame clones and lacks some. The table shows around 690,000 clones, with 80% to 95% occurring only once. These data originate in a study of shared clonotypes between healthy human individuals. Regarding the study as a whole: Expectations were that clonotype sharing among donors would be affected by sequencing depth.

Researchers reported that CD8 memory united CD45RO+ cells with CCR7-negative CD45RA+ TemRA cells. Trimming removed 4 bases from V and 5 bases from J, with 7 bases in between. This CDR3 has 11 amino acids. CDR1 SGHKS and CDR2 YYEKEE come from the germline V gene (reference sequence). The sample consisted of memory CD8+ T cells from PBMCs. Subset noted: CD45RO+ cells pooled with CCR7-negative TemRA cells. This receptor was obtained from a man between 18 and 35 years old in good health. Some clones in this sample may be carry-over from other donors' samples. The J gene is TRBJ2-7, the V gene TRBV5-5; D is uncertain. This chain's CDR3 is CASSHHHEQYF. The CDR3 DNA sequence: TGTGCCAGCAGCCATCACCACGAGCAGTACTTC.